This T cell receptor (beta chain) was documented in a study of T cell responses to AZD1222 COVID-19 vaccine. Study results and limitations: Females outnumbered males among donors, who were mostly white British; clonal diversity was possibly underestimated. Targeting of unmutated variant regions was reportedly seen in nearly half of spike-specific TCRs.

In regard to this clone: Its antigen is unknown.

CDR1 KGHSH and CDR2 LQKENI come from the germline V gene. This CDR3 has 14 amino acids. Trimming shortened V by 0 bases and J by 1 base, and 6 bases separated the two germline ends. The data were produced by immunoSEQ multiplex PCR, yet TCRdb's version contains in-frame clones alone and is incomplete. Of 130,000 or so clones listed, approximately 94% were seen once; the top ten hold approximately 7%. The sequence was obtained from an adult in good health. This specimen was peripheral blood, taken on day 0 of AZD1222 vaccination. The chain is built from TRBV18 and TRBJ1-1; D is unresolved. In DNA form, the CDR3 reads TGTGCCAGCTCACCACCAAGTCAGAACACTGAAGCTTTCTTT. It yields the protein CASSPPSQNTEAFF.